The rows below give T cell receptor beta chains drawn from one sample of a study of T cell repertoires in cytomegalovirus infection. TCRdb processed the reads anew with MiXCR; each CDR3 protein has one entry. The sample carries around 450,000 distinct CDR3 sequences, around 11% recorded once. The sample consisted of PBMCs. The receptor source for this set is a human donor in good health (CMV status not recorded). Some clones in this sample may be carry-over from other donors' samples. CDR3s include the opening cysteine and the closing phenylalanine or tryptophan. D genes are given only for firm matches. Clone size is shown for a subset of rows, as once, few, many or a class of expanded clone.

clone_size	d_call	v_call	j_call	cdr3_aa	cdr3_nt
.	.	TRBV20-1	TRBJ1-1	CSARDPYISEAFF	TGCAGTGCTAGAGATCCATATATTAGTGAAGCTTTCTTT
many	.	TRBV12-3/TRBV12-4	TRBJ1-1	CASSFGGPSTEAFF	TGTGCCAGCAGTTTTGGGGGGCCCTCCACTGAAGCTTTCTTT
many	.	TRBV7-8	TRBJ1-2	CASSPGTSNYGYTF	TGTGCCAGCAGCCCCGGGACTTCGAACTATGGCTACACCTTC
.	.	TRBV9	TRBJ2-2	CASSVGGFYTGELFF	TGTGCCAGCAGCGTAGGCGGGTTTTACACCGGGGAGCTGTTTTTT
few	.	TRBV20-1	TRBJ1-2	CSARGGHEAGQYYGYTF	TGCAGTGCTAGAGGGGGTCACGAGGCAGGGCAATACTATGGCTACACCTTC
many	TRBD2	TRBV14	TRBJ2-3	CASSQDELAGGTDTQYF	TGTGCCAGCAGCCAAGACGAGCTAGCGGGAGGTACAGATACGCAGTATTTT
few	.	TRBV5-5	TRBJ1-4	CASSLGWAATNEKLFF	TGTGCCAGCAGCTTGGGATGGGCGGCAACTAATGAAAAACTGTTTTTT
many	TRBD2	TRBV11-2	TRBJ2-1	CASSPNGMSVSGSFNEQFF	TGTGCCAGCAGCCCGAACGGTATGTCTGTGAGCGGGAGTTTTAATGAGCAGTTCTTC
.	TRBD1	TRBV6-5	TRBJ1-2	CASSYSRTGVNYGYTF	TGTGCCAGCAGTTACTCCAGGACAGGGGTGAACTATGGCTACACCTTC
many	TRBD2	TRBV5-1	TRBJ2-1	CASSRGDSSHEQFF	TGCGCCAGCAGCCGGGGGGATTCTTCCCATGAGCAGTTCTTC
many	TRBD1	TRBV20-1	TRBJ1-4	CSAREEYGQGHEKLFF	TGCAGTGCTAGAGAAGAATATGGACAGGGACATGAAAAACTGTTTTTT
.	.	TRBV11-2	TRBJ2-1	CASSKSGLTHLGQFF	TGTGCCAGCAGCAAGAGCGGACTCACCCACCTAGGGCAGTTCTTC
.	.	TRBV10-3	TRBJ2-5	CAISDSGLETQYF	TGTGCCATCAGTGATTCGGGGTTGGAGACCCAGTACTTC
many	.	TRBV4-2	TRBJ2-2	CASSRGPTTGELFF	TGTGCCAGCAGCCGGGGACCTACCACCGGGGAGCTGTTTTTT
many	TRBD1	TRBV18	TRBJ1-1	CASSGQGAGTEAFF	TGTGCCAGCTCCGGACAGGGGGCCGGCACTGAAGCTTTCTTT
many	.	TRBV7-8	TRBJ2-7	CASSFAGQTTYEQYF	TGTGCCAGCAGCTTTGCTGGGCAGACCACCTACGAGCAGTACTTC
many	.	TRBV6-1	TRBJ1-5	CASSLKGGGDQPQHF	TGTGCCAGCAGTTTAAAGGGGGGAGGGGATCAGCCCCAGCATTTT
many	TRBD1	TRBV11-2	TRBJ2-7	CASSPWTGGDPEQYF	TGTGCCAGCAGCCCCTGGACAGGGGGCGATCCCGAGCAGTACTTC
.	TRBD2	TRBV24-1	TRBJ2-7	CATSELLLGGGAREQYF	TGTGCCACCAGTGAACTTCTACTGGGCGGGGGGGCCCGCGAGCAGTACTTC
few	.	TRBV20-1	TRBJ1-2	CSARAGPRNYGYTF	TGCAGTGCTAGGGCGGGACCTCGTAACTATGGCTACACCTTC
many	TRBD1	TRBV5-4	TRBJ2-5	CASSFRGQLAETQYF	TGTGCCAGCAGCTTTAGGGGGCAGTTGGCGGAGACCCAGTACTTC
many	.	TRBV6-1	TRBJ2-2	CASTIGITEFTGELFF	TGTGCCAGCACCATCGGGATAACAGAATTCACCGGGGAGCTGTTTTTT
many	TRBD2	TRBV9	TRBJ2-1	CASSVGPSGGDEQFF	TGTGCCAGCAGCGTAGGTCCTAGCGGGGGTGATGAGCAGTTCTTC
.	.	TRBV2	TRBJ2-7	CASRPGTRIYEQYF	TGTGCCAGCAGACCCGGGACAAGGATATACGAGCAGTACTTC
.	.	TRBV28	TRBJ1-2	CASSMGTQLFIYGYTF	TGTGCCAGCAGTATGGGGACACAACTGTTTATCTATGGCTACACCTTC
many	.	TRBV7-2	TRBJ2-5	CASSFRRDRETQYF	TGTGCCAGCAGCTTCCGAAGGGATAGAGAGACCCAGTACTTC
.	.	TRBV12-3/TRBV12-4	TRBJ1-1	CASTPGRLGAFF	TGTGCCAGCACCCCCGGACGGCTGGGGGCTTTCTTT
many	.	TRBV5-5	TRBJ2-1	CASSWNPQSNNEQFF	TGTGCCAGCAGCTGGAATCCGCAGAGTAACAATGAGCAGTTCTTC
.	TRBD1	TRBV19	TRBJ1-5	CASSPVTGYSNQPQHF	TGTGCCAGTAGTCCCGTGACAGGGTACAGCAATCAGCCCCAGCATTTT
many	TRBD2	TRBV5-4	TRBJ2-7	CASSSGLGYEQYF	TGTGCCAGCAGCTCGGGACTAGGATACGAGCAGTACTTC
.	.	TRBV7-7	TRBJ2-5	CASSLIRAETQYF	TGTGCCAGCAGCTTAATAAGGGCAGAGACCCAGTACTTC
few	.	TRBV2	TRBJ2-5	CATNGHRGAQYF	TGTGCCACCAACGGGCATCGAGGGGCCCAGTACTTC
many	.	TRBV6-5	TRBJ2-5	CASSYYEGTETQYF	TGTGCCAGCAGTTACTACGAGGGAACAGAGACCCAGTACTTC
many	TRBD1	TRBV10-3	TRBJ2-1	CAISEPDRSSYNEQFF	TGTGCCATCAGTGAGCCGGACAGGAGCTCCTACAATGAGCAGTTCTTC
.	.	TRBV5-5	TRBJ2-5	CASSSLVTGDAETQYF	TGTGCCAGCAGCAGCCTAGTGACAGGAGACGCGGAGACCCAGTACTTC
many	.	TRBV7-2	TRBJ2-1	CASSLGIRLSSYNEQFF	TGTGCCAGCAGCTTAGGAATCCGTTTGAGCTCCTACAATGAGCAGTTCTTC
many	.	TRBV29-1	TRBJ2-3	CSVAWTVSTDTQYF	TGCAGCGTAGCCTGGACGGTCAGCACAGATACGCAGTATTTT
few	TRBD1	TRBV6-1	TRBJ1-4	CASRGSPGQGASNEKLFF	TGTGCCAGCAGGGGGTCACCGGGACAGGGGGCTTCTAATGAAAAACTGTTTTTT
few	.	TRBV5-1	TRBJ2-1	CASSLRSGAGNEQFF	TGCGCCAGCAGCTTGAGGTCAGGGGCGGGCAATGAGCAGTTCTTC
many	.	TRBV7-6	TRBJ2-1	CASSSYRVYNEQFF	TGTGCCAGCAGCTCCTATCGGGTCTACAATGAGCAGTTCTTC
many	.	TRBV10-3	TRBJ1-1	CAISPGISAAFF	TGTGCCATCAGCCCCGGGATCTCTGCGGCTTTCTTT
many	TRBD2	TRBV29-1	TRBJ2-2	CSTSGGVSGELFF	TGCAGCACTAGCGGGGGAGTTTCCGGGGAGCTGTTTTTT